This T cell receptor beta chain was found in a study of cytomegalovirus exposure and HLA in healthy donors. Study background: Caucasian-associated ancestry cluster membership applied to 75% to 85% of 398 genotyped donors. Study-level findings and limits: Per a prior analysis, the majority of TCR beta V segments were productive roughly 87% or roughly 30% of the time. Reportedly, HLA-A and HLA-B alleles of most subjects were accurately predicted from TCR beta.

Germline-derived CDR1 and CDR2 are MNHEY and SMNVEV (reference sequence). The junction had 5 bases not matched to a gene; V was cut back by 3 bases and J by 3 bases. The CDR3 covers 15 residues. The study ran its PCR with 60 Vbeta and 13 Jbeta primers. As handled by the study authors: A later analysis counted about 80 million unique TCR beta chains, 10 million to 12 million shared. The data were produced by immunoSEQ multiplex PCR, yet TCRdb's version contains in-frame clones alone and is incomplete. V, J and clone size derive from that table, while D and trimming were established from the DNA sequence. The data hold about 120,000 clones, with 17% observed a single time. This clone came up a few times. The antigen is unknown.

The material sequenced was PBMCs. The rearrangement uses TRBV27 and TRBJ2-7; 10 bases are shared with TRBD2. The sequence derives from a female donor in good health and CMV-seropositive. The CDR3 loop reads CASSFSGTSDYEQYF. In DNA form, the CDR3 reads TGTGCCAGCAGTTTTTCCGGGACTAGCGACTACGAGCAGTACTTC.